The rows below give T cell receptor beta chains drawn from one sample of a study of patients and donors after allogeneic stem cell transplantation. Using its own MiXCR run on the RT-PCR reads, TCRdb lists one record per CDR3 protein. The data hold about 25,000 distinct CDR3 sequences, with roughly 8% observed a single time. The sample comprised blood, either unsorted or a sorted T cell fraction (not recorded which). The receptors here all came from a human donor who was either an allogeneic HSCT recipient or a stem cell or donor lymphocyte infusion donor (not recorded which). It is not recorded whose cells these are; they may come from a transplant donor. The CDR3 runs from the conserved cysteine through the conserved F or W. A D gene is named only where the DNA matches it firmly. The listing skips clone size in some rows; elsewhere it reads once, few, many or a size class.

v_call	clone_size	d_call	j_call	cdr3_nt	cdr3_aa
TRBV4-2	many	TRBD2	TRBJ2-1	TGTGCCAGCAGCCTGCACTACGGGACTAGCGGTTACAATGAGCAGTTCTTC	CASSLHYGTSGYNEQFF
TRBV5-1	.	TRBD1	TRBJ1-1	TGCGCCAGCAGCCCTCGGGAAGACAGGGCGGCTGAAGCTTTCTTT	CASSPREDRAAEAFF
TRBV20-1	.	TRBD1	TRBJ2-7	TGCAGTGCTAGCCCGGACAGGGTGACCTACGAGCAGTACTTC	CSASPDRVTYEQYF
TRBV7-9	.	.	TRBJ2-3	TGTGCCAGCACCTCCTACTCTACTGGGGCAGATACGCAGTATTTT	CASTSYSTGADTQYF
TRBV7-2	few	.	TRBJ2-3	TGTGCCAGCAGCTCCCAGGCTAGGAGCACAGATACGCAGTATTTT	CASSSQARSTDTQYF
TRBV6-2/TRBV6-3	.	.	TRBJ1-2	TGTGCCAGCAGTTGGGGAGGGTTTGGCTACACCTTC	CASSWGGFGYTF
TRBV5-1	.	.	TRBJ1-2	TGCGCCAGCAGCTTGTGGTCAGCCACGTATGGCTACACCTTC	CASSLWSATYGYTF
TRBV7-9	.	.	TRBJ1-4	TGTGCCAGCAGCCAAGGGACGGCTAATGAAAAACTGTTTTTT	CASSQGTANEKLFF
TRBV7-3	many	.	TRBJ2-3	TGTGCCAGCAGCTTGTTCGGGATGGCAGATACGCAGTATTTT	CASSLFGMADTQYF
TRBV9	many	.	TRBJ1-4	TGTGCCAGCAGCCCAGGGTCTGCAACTAATGAAAAACTGTTTTTT	CASSPGSATNEKLFF
TRBV19	many	TRBD2	TRBJ2-7	TGTGCCAGTAGTCTTCGGCGGGGGTCCACCTACGAGCAGTACTTC	CASSLRRGSTYEQYF
TRBV20-1	.	.	TRBJ2-5	TGCAGTGCTAGTCCAGGGGAAGAGACCCAGTACTTC	CSASPGEETQYF
TRBV20-1	.	TRBD1	TRBJ2-3	TGCAGTGCTAGGAGGGGACAGGGCACAGATACGCAGTATTTT	CSARRGQGTDTQYF
TRBV9	few	TRBD1	TRBJ1-1	TGTGCCAGCAGCGTAGATCCCCAACGACAGGGGGAAGCTTTCTTT	CASSVDPQRQGEAFF
TRBV2	many	.	TRBJ1-2	TGTGCCAGCAGTGAGAGGGGGGCAACGGGGTATGGCTACACCTTC	CASSERGATGYGYTF
TRBV4-1	few	.	TRBJ2-2	TGCGCCAGCAGCCAAGCGGCACGAGGGCGCGGGGAGCTGTTTTTT	CASSQAARGRGELFF
TRBV7-9	.	.	TRBJ1-5	TGTGCCAGCAGCCCCCGGGGGGCGGGAAATCAGCCCCAGCATTTT	CASSPRGAGNQPQHF
TRBV5-8	.	.	TRBJ1-2	TGTGCCAGCAGCTTGGGCCAGGGACAATCCTATGGCTACACCTTC	CASSLGQGQSYGYTF
TRBV19	.	.	TRBJ1-5	TGTGCCAGTAGTATCAGGGACAATCAGCCCCAGCATTTT	CASSIRDNQPQHF
TRBV2	many	TRBD1	TRBJ2-7	TGTGCCAGCAGTGAAGACAGGGGTGTGCGCGAGCAGTACTTC	CASSEDRGVREQYF
TRBV28	many	TRBD1	TRBJ2-5	TGTGCCAGCTCATCTCACCGGGGGACAGGAGGAGGACAAGAGACCCAGTACTTC	CASSSHRGTGGGQETQYF
TRBV19	many	.	TRBJ1-5	TGTGCCAGTAGTATAACTGCAGGGGTTGGACCCCAGCATTTT	CASSITAGVGPQHF
TRBV5-1	many	.	TRBJ2-5	TGCGCCAGCAGCTTGGGTGGAGGCCAAGAGACCCAGTACTTC	CASSLGGGQETQYF
TRBV5-1	many	.	TRBJ2-3	TGCGCCAGCAGCTTGCAGCAGCAGGGCACAGATACGCAGTATTTT	CASSLQQQGTDTQYF
TRBV5-6	few	TRBD2	TRBJ2-7	TGTGCCAGCAGCATCGTTGCGGGGGGGCCGGGGGAGCAGTACTTC	CASSIVAGGPGEQYF
TRBV7-9	medium-sized	TRBD1	TRBJ2-7	TGTGCCAGCAGCTTAGGTGGACAGGGTTTGTCCTACGAGCAGTACTTC	CASSLGGQGLSYEQYF
TRBV6-5	many	.	TRBJ1-2	TGTGCCAGCAGTTACTGGGGTGGCTACACCTTC	CASSYWGGYTF
TRBV5-1	medium-sized	.	TRBJ1-2	TGCGCCAGCAGCTCGACTCGGGGAGATGGTGGCTACACCTTC	CASSSTRGDGGYTF
TRBV7-9	many	.	TRBJ1-1	TGTGCCAGCAGCTTAGCTTATGGGGGGAGCTTCACTGAAGCTTTCTTT	CASSLAYGGSFTEAFF
TRBV11-2	many	.	TRBJ2-1	TGTGCCAGCAGCTTAGTGGTTGAGGGGTGGGAGCAGTTCTTC	CASSLVVEGWEQFF
TRBV28	once	.	TRBJ2-3	TGTGCCAGCAGTTTGGGCGAAACAGATACGCAGTATTTT	CASSLGETDTQYF
TRBV6-4	few	.	TRBJ1-4	TGTGCCAGCAGTGACTCCGACACAGAAAATGAAAAACTGTTTTTT	CASSDSDTENEKLFF
TRBV1	few	.	TRBJ2-7	TGCACCAGCAGCCTCCTACGGGACCCACAGGGGGAGTACGAGCAGTACTTC	CTSSLLRDPQGEYEQYF
TRBV7-9	.	.	TRBJ1-1	TGTGCCAGCAGCTCACGACACCCGCGGGACACTGAAGCTTTCTTT	CASSSRHPRDTEAFF
TRBV7-9	many	.	TRBJ2-5	TGTGCCAGCAGCCCAGTCCAGGGGGACTTGGAGACCCAGTACTTC	CASSPVQGDLETQYF
TRBV6-1	.	.	TRBJ1-6	TGTGCCAGCAGTGAATTCGGCAGACTGTCTTCACCCCTCCACTTT	CASSEFGRLSSPLHF
TRBV2	many	.	TRBJ1-5	TGTGCCAGCAGGGGGTTCTCTACGGTAAGCAATCAGCCCCAGCATTTT	CASRGFSTVSNQPQHF
TRBV3-1	many	TRBD1	TRBJ1-1	TGTGCCAGCAGCCCATCGACAGGGCTCGCTGAAGCTTTCTTT	CASSPSTGLAEAFF
TRBV12-3/TRBV12-4	few	.	TRBJ2-2	TGTGCCAGCAGTACGGCGTCAAACACCGGGGAGCTGTTTTTT	CASSTASNTGELFF
TRBV18	.	.	TRBJ2-5	TGTGCCAGCTCAAGCCGTGCTGGGAATCACCAAGAGACCCAGTACTTC	CASSSRAGNHQETQYF
TRBV4-1	few	.	TRBJ2-3	TGCGCCAGCAGCCAAGGGGTGGAAGATACGCAGTATTTT	CASSQGVEDTQYF
TRBV10-3	many	TRBD1	TRBJ2-1	TGTGCCATCAGTGGGAAGGGGACAGCCTTCAATGAGCAGTTCTTC	CAISGKGTAFNEQFF
TRBV12-3/TRBV12-4	many	.	TRBJ1-1	TGTGCCAGCAGTTTAGGTATGGGCGGGAACACTGAAGCTTTCTTT	CASSLGMGGNTEAFF
TRBV2	few	.	TRBJ2-1	TGTGCCAGCGGGAGGTCAGGGGGCTCCTACAATGAGCAGTTCTTC	CASGRSGGSYNEQFF
TRBV7-9	few	.	TRBJ2-1	TGTGCCAGCAGCCAAAATGAGCAGTTCTTC	CASSQNEQFF
TRBV19	few	.	TRBJ1-1	TGTGCCAGTAGGACGGACATTCGCACTGAAGCTTTCTTT	CASRTDIRTEAFF